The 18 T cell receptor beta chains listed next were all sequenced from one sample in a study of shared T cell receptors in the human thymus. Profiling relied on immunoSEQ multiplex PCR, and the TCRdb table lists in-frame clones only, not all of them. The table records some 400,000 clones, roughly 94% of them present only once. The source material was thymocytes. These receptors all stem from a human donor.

CDR3 in amino acids: CASSLKVSDTEAFF. CDR3 coding DNA: TGTGCCAGCAGCCTAAAAGTATCGGACACTGAAGCTTTCTTT. This rearrangement joins TRBV9 to TRBJ1-1; D not resolved. Germline V gene data show CDR1 as SGDLS and CDR2 as YYNGEE. The CDR3 covers 14 residues. Deletions cut 4 bases from V and 3 bases from J, with 13 bases between.

The CDR3 DNA follows: TGTGCCACCAGCAGCTACAGGGACGAAAACACTGAAGCTTTCTTT. It specifies CATSSYRDENTEAFF. The V gene is TRBV15, the J gene TRBJ1-1, with D possibly TRBD1 on 6 matching bases. Germline assignment: CDR1 LNHNV and CDR2 YYDKDF (reference sequence). The CDR3 totals 15 residues. V was clipped by 3 bases and J by 2 bases, with 13 bases between them.

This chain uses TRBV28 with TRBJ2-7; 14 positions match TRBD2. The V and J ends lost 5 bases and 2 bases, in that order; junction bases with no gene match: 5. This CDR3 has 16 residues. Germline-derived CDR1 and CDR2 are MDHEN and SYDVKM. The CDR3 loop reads CASSPTSGRVPYEQYF. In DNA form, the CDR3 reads TGTGCCAGCAGTCCGACTAGCGGGAGGGTTCCCTACGAGCAGTACTTC.

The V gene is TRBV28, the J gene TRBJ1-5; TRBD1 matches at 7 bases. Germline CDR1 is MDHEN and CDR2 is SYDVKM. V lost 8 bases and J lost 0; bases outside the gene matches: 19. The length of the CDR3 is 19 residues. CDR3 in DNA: TGTGCCAGCGTTACCCTTTTCGGACAGGACACCTATAGCAATCAGCCCCAGCATTTT. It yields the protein CASVTLFGQDTYSNQPQHF.

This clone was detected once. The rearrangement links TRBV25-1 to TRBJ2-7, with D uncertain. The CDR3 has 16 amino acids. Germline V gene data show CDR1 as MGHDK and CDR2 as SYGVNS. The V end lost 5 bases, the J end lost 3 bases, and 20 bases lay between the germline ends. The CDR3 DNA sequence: TGTGCCAGCAGTCCCTCCAACTTGGGCTCGGGCTACGAGCAGTACTTC. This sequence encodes CASSPSNLGSGYEQYF.

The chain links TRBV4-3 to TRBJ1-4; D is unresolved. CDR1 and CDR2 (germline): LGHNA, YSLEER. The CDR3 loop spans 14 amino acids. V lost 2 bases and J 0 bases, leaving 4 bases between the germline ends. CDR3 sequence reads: CASSQSATNEKLFF. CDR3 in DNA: TGCGCCAGCAGCCAATCAGCAACTAATGAAAAACTGTTTTTT.

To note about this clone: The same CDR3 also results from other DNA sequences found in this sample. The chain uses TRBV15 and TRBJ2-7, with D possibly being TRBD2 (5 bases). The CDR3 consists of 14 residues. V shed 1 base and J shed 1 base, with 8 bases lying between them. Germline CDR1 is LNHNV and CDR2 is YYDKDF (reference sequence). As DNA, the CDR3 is TGTGCCACCAGCAGAGCCGGACTTTCCTACGAGCAGTACTTC. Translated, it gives CATSRAGLSYEQYF.

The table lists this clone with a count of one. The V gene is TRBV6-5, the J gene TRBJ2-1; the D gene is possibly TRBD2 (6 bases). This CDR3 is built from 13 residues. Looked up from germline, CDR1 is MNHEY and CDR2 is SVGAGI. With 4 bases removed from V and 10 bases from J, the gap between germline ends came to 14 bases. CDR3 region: CASSSPLAKEQFF. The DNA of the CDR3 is TGTGCCAGCAGTTCGCCACTAGCAAAGGAGCAGTTCTTC.

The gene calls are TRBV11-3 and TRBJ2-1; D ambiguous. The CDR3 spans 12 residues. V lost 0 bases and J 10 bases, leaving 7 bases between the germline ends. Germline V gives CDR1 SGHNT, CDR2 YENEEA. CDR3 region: CASSLEKGEQFF. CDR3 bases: TGTGCCAGCAGCTTAGAGAAGGGAGAGCAGTTCTTC.

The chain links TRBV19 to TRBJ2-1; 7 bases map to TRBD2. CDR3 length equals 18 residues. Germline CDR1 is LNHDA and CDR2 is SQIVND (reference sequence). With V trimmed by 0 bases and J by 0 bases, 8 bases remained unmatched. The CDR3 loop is CASSIERDRGVSYNEQFF. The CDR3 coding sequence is TGTGCCAGTAGTATAGAACGAGATCGGGGGGTCTCCTACAATGAGCAGTTCTTC.

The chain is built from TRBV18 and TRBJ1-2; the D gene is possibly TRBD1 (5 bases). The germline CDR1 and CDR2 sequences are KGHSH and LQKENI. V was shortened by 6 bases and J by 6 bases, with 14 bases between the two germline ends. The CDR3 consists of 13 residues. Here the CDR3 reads CASSRDMGHGYTF. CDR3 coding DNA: TGTGCCAGCTCCCGAGACATGGGGCATGGCTACACCTTC. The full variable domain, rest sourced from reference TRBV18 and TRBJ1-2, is NAGVMQNPRHLVRRRGQEARLRCSPMKGHSHVYWYRQLPEEGLKFMVYLQKENIIDESGMPKERFSAEFPKEGPSILRIQQVVRGDSAAYFCASSRDMGHGYTFGSGTRLTVV.

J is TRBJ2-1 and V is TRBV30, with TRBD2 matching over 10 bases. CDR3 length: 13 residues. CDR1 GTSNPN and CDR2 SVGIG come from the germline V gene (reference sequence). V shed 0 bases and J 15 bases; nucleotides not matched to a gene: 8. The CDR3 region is CAWSVQWTSGGFF. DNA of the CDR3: TGTGCCTGGAGTGTACAGTGGACTAGCGGAGGGTTCTTC.

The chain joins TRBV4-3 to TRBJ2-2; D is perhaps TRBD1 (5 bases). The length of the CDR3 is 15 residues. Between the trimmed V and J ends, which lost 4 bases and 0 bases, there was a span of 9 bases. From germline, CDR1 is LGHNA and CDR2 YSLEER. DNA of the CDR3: TGCGCCAGCAGCCCCAGGGTCACGAACACCGGGGAGCTGTTTTTT. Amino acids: CASSPRVTNTGELFF.

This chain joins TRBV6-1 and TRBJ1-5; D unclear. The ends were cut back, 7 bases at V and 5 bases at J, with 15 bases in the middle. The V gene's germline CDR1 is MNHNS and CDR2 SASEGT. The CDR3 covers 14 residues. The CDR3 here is CASTLVSGDQPQHF. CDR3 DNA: TGTGCCAGCACCCTGGTTTCAGGCGATCAGCCCCAGCATTTT.

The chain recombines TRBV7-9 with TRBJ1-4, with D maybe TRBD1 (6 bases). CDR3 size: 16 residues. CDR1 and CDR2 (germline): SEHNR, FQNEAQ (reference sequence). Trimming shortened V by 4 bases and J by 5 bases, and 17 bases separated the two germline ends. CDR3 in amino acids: CASSSSYRERNEKLFF. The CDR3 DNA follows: TGTGCCAGCAGCTCGTCATACAGGGAAAGGAATGAAAAACTGTTTTTT.

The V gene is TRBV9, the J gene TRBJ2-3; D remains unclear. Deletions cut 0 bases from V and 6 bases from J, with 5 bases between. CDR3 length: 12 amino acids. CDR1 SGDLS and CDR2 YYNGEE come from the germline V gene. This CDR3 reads CASSVVVDTQYF. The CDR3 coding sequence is TGTGCCAGCAGCGTAGTAGTGGATACGCAGTATTTT.

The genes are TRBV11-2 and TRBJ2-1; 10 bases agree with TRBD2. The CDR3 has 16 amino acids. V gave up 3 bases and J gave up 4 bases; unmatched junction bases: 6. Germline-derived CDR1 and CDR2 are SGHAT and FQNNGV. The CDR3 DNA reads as TGTGCCAGCAGCTTTCAGCCTAGCGGGGGATACAATGAGCAGTTCTTC. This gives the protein CASSFQPSGGYNEQFF.

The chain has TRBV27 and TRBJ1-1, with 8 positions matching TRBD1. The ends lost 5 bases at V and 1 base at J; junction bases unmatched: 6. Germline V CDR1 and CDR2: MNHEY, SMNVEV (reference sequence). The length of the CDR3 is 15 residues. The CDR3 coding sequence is TGTGCCAGCAGTGGTCACAGGGGGGAGAACACTGAAGCTTTCTTT. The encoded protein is CASSGHRGENTEAFF.